These 11 T cell receptor beta chains were sequenced from one sample in a study of cytomegalovirus exposure and HLA in healthy donors (dated 2017 in TCRdb). Library construction relied on the immunoSEQ multiplex PCR assay. For the multiplex PCR, a mixture combining 60 forward primers for TCR Vbeta segments and 13 reverse primers for TCR Jbeta segments was used. Held by TCRdb, this immuneACCESS table contains in-frame sequences only and omits some clones. Under half of the omission traces to an unresolved V gene where checked; the cause of the rest is unknown. This sample gives 95,000 to 110,000 clones in total; 60% to 85% of them show up just once. The ten largest clonotypes hold 4% of the sample. Sequencing was carried out using PBMCs. All receptors come from a man over 45 in good health and CMV-seropositive.

This clone has a handful of counts. The J gene is TRBJ2-7, the V gene TRBV6-4, with TRBD2 identical over 9 bases. Germline V gene data show CDR1 as MRHNA and CDR2 as SNTAGT. The CDR3 loop spans 15 amino acids. The ends lost 8 bases at V and 5 bases at J; junction bases unmatched: 13. Here the CDR3 reads CASPDPAGGMNEQYF. As DNA, the CDR3 is TGTGCCAGCCCTGACCCGGCGGGAGGGATGAACGAGCAGTACTTC.

The chain recombines TRBV28 with TRBJ1-5; tentatively, D is TRBD1 (5 bases). Trimming took 3 bases from V and 8 from J, leaving 11 bases between them. The CDR3 sequence is 13 residues long. The germline V gene has CDR1 MDHEN and CDR2 SYDVKM. The CDR3 sequence is CASSFRGKKPQHF. CDR3 nucleotide sequence: TGTGCCAGCAGTTTTAGGGGAAAAAAGCCCCAGCATTTT.

The J gene is TRBJ2-1, the V gene TRBV5-4, with 7 nucleotides matching TRBD1. This CDR3 comprises 15 residues. V lost 4 bases to trimming and J lost 4 bases; unmatched junction nucleotides: 8. Germline CDR1 reads SGHNT; CDR2 reads YYREEE (reference sequence). This CDR3 is CASSLAPTGYNEQFF. As DNA, the CDR3 is TGTGCCAGCAGCCTGGCCCCGACAGGGTACAATGAGCAGTTCTTC.

The J gene is TRBJ1-1, the V gene TRBV19; 8 nucleotides agree with TRBD1. The germline gives CDR1 LNHDA, CDR2 SQIVND (reference sequence). The CDR3 length is 15 residues. V lost 9 bases, J lost 6 bases, and 15 bases stayed unmatched. The CDR3 sequence: CASSPHGTGTSEAFF. CDR3 coding DNA: TGTGCCAGCTCCCCCCACGGGACAGGTACTTCTGAAGCTTTCTTT. The full variable domain, with the rest looked up from reference TRBV19 and TRBJ1-1, is DGGITQSPKYLFRKEGQNVTLSCEQNLNHDAMYWYRQDPGQGLRLIYYSQIVNDFQKGDIAEGYSVSREKKESFPLTVTSAQKNPTAFYLCASSPHGTGTSEAFFGQGTRLTVV.

The CDR3 bases are TGCGCCAGCAGCTTGGTTCAGGGAGGAAACACCATATATTTT. It encodes CASSLVQGGNTIYF. The chain combines TRBV5-1 with TRBJ1-3, with D possibly matching TRBD1 (5 bases). V lost 0 bases and J 4 bases, leaving 8 bases between the germline ends. Germline V lookup: CDR1 SGHRS, CDR2 YFSETQ. The CDR3 is 14 amino acids.

The rearrangement links TRBV4-1 to TRBJ2-1; 11 bases fit TRBD2. This CDR3 has 17 residues. The germline CDR1 and CDR2 sequences are MGHRA and YSYEKL. V dropped 0 bases and J dropped 5; count of bases not matched to a gene: 6. The CDR3 spells CASSQDITTSGDNEQFF. CDR3 nucleotides: TGCGCCAGCAGCCAAGATATCACGACTAGCGGGGACAATGAGCAGTTCTTC.

The J gene is TRBJ2-4, the V gene TRBV15; TRBD1 aligns across 12 bases. Trimming removed 5 bases from V and 7 bases from J; junction bases left unmatched: 12. The germline V gene has CDR1 LNHNV and CDR2 YYDKDF (reference sequence). The CDR3 loop spans 17 amino acids. The CDR3 nucleotides are TGTGCCACCAGCCGCGCCCGTCCGGGACAGGGGGCGAACATTCAGTACTTC. It is translated as CATSRARPGQGANIQYF. Together with reference TRBV15 and TRBJ2-4, the CDR3 gives the full variable domain: DAMVIQNPRYQVTQFGKPVTLSCSQTLNHNVMYWYQQKSSQAPKLLFHYYDKDFNNEADTPDNFQSRRPNTSFCFLDIRSPGLGDTAMYLCATSRARPGQGANIQYFGAGTRLSVL.

The V gene is TRBV5-8, the J gene TRBJ2-1; D is perhaps TRBD1 (6 bases). Trimming removed 5 bases from V and 2 bases from J, with 14 bases in between. The CDR3 runs to 15 residues. Germline V gene data show CDR1 as SGHTS and CDR2 as YDEGEE. The DNA of the CDR3 is TGTGCCAGCAGTGGCGGCCAGGGGACCTACAATGAGCAGTTCTTC. This gives the protein CASSGGQGTYNEQFF. Full variable domain (outside the CDR3, taken from reference TRBV5-8 and TRBJ2-1): EAGVTQSPTHLIKTRGQQATLRCSPISGHTSVYWYQQALGLGLQFLLWYDEGEERNRGNFPPRFSGRQFPNYSSELNVNALELEDSALYLCASSGGQGTYNEQFFGPGTRLTVL.

The chain couples TRBV2 to TRBJ1-1, with 9 bases matching TRBD1. Trimming removed 6 bases from V and 3 bases from J; junction bases left unmatched: 5. The CDR3 has 14 residues. Germline V lookup: CDR1 SNHLY, CDR2 FYNNEI. CDR3 nucleotide sequence: TGTGCCAGCAGCTCGACAGGGGGGTACACTGAAGCTTTCTTT. Its protein is CASSSTGGYTEAFF.

This sequence joins TRBV18 and TRBJ2-1, with 7 bases aligning to TRBD1. This CDR3 contains 15 residues. The junction had 6 bases not matched to a gene; V was cut back by 3 bases and J by 4 bases. The germline CDR1 and CDR2 sequences are KGHSH and LQKENI. The CDR3 loop is CASSPGQEKYNEQFF. The CDR3, as DNA: TGTGCCAGCTCACCCGGACAGGAGAAATACAATGAGCAGTTCTTC.

The chain joins TRBV10-3 to TRBJ2-3; D may be TRBD1 (6 bases). Germline V gene lookup returns CDR1 ENHRY and CDR2 SYGVKD. With 10 bases removed from V and 4 bases from J, the gap between germline ends came to 15 bases. CDR3 length equals 13 residues. The CDR3, as DNA: TGTGCCACCGTACAGGGACGAGCAGATACGCAGTATTTT. Its translation is CATVQGRADTQYF.